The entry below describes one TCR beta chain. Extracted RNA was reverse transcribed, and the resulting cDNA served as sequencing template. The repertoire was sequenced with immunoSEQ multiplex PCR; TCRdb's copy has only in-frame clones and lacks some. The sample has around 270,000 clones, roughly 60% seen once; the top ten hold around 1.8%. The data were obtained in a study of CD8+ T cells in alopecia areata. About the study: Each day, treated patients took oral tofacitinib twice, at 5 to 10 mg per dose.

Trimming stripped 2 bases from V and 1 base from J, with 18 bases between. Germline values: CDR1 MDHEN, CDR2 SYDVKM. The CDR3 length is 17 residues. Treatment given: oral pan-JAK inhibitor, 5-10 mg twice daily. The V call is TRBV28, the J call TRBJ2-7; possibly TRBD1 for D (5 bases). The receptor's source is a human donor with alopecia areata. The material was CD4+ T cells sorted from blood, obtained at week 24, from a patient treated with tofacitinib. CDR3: CASSLQVGLVGSYEQYF. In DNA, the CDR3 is TGTGCCAGCAGTTTACAAGTGGGGCTAGTCGGGTCCTACGAGCAGTACTTC.